The present T cell receptor beta chain was sequenced within a study of blood T cell repertoires in COVID-19. The table came from immunoSEQ multiplex PCR; TCRdb's copy has only in-frame clones and leaves some out. The sample lists approximately 220,000 clones; about 80% were seen once. The CDR3 has 16 amino acids. Germline V gene data show CDR1 as ENHRY and CDR2 as SYGVKD. Trimming took 6 bases from V and 4 from J, leaving 20 bases between them. This clonotype originated in a woman in her thirties or forties with acute COVID-19. The sequenced sample was PBMCs or T cells enriched from blood (not recorded which). The V call is TRBV10-3, the J call TRBJ2-3, with D perhaps TRBD2 (7 bases). In DNA, the CDR3 is TGTGCCATCAGGGACGGAGGGGGGGCCGGTCCAGATACGCAGTATTTT. This gives the protein CAIRDGGGAGPDTQYF.